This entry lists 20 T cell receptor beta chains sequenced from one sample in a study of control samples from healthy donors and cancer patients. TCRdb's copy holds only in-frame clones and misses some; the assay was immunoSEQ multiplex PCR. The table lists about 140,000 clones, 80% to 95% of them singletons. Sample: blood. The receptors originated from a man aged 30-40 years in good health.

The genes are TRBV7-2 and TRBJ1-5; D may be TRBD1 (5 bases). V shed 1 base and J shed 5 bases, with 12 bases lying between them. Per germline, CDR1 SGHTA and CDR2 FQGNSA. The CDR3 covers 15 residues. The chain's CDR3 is CASSLVAGSDQPQHF. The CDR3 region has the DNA TGTGCCAGCAGCTTAGTGGCAGGGTCGGATCAGCCCCAGCATTTT.

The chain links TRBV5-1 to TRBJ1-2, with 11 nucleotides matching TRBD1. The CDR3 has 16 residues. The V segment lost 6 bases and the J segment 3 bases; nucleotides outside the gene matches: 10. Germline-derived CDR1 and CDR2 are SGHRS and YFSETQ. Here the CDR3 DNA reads TGCGCCAGCACCTGGACAGGGGGCGTGGGTGACTATGGCTACACCTTC. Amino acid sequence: CASTWTGGVGDYGYTF.

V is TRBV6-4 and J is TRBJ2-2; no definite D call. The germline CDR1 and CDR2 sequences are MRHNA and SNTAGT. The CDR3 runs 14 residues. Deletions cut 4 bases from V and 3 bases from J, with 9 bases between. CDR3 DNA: TGTGCCAGCAGTGCAAACACTTACACCGGGGAGCTGTTTTTT. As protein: CASSANTYTGELFF.

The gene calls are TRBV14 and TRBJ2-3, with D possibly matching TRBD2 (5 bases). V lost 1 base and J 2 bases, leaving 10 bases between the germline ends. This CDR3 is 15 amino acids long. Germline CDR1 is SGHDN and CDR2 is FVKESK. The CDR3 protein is CASSQVEGPTDTQYF. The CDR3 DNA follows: TGTGCCAGCAGCCAAGTTGAGGGCCCCACAGATACGCAGTATTTT.

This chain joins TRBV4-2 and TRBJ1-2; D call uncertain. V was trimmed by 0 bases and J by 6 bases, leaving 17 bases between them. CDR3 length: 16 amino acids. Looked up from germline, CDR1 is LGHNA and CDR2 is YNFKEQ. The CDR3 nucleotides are TGTGCCAGCAGCCAAGATATCGGGCAGGACTGGAATGGCTACACCTTC. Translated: CASSQDIGQDWNGYTF.

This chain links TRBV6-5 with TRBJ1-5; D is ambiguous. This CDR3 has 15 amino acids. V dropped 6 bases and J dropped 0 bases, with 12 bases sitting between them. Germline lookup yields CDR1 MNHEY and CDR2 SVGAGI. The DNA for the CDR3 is TGTGCCAGCAGAGACCGCTCATATAGCAATCAGCCCCAGCATTTT. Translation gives CASRDRSYSNQPQHF.

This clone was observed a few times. The CDR3: CASSLGQGANQPQHF. Written as DNA, the CDR3 is TGTGCCAGCAGCTTAGGGCAGGGGGCTAATCAGCCCCAGCATTTT. The J gene is TRBJ1-5, the V gene TRBV11-2; 8 bases align to TRBD1. The CDR3 has 15 amino acids. J was trimmed by 4 bases and V by 1 base; bases with no gene match: 3. CDR1 and CDR2 (germline): SGHAT, FQNNGV.

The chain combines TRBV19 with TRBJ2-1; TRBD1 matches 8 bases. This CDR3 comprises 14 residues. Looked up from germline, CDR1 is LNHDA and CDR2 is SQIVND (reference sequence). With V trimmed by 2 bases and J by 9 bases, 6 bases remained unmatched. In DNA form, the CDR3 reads TGTGCCAGTAGTATAAACAGGGGGGAAAGTGAGCAGTTCTTC. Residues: CASSINRGESEQFF.

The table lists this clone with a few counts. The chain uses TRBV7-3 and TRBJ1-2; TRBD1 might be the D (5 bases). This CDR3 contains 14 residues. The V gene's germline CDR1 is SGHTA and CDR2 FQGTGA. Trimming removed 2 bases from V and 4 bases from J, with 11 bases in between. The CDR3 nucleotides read TGTGCCAGCAGCTTACGATCAGGGACCTATGGCTACACCTTC. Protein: CASSLRSGTYGYTF.

CDR3 loop: CASSFAGASTDTQYF. DNA for the CDR3: TGTGCCAGCAGCTTCGCGGGGGCTAGCACAGATACGCAGTATTTT. The J gene is TRBJ2-3, the V gene TRBV7-6, with a tentative D call TRBD2 (7 bases). Germline V gene lookup returns CDR1 SGHVS and CDR2 FNYEAQ. The CDR3 runs 15 residues. Trimming took 3 bases from V and 0 from J, leaving 10 bases between them.

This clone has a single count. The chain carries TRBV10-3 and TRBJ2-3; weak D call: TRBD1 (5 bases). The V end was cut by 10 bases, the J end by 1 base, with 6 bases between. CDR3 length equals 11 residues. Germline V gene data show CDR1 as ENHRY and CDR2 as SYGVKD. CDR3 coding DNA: TGTGCCAGCAGGGGCACAGATACGCAGTATTTT. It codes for CASRGTDTQYF.

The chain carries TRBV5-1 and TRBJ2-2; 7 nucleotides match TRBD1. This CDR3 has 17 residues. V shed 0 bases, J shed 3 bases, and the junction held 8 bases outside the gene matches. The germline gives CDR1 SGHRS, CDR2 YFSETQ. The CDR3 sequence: CASSLDLRGKYTGELFF. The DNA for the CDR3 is TGCGCCAGCAGCTTGGATCTCAGGGGGAAGTACACCGGGGAGCTGTTTTTT.

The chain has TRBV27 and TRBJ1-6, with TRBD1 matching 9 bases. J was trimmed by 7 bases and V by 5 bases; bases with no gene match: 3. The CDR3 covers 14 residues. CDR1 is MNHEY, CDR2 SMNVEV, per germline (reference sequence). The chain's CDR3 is CASSPGTGNSPLHF. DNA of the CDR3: TGTGCCAGCAGTCCCGGGACAGGGAATTCACCCCTCCACTTT.

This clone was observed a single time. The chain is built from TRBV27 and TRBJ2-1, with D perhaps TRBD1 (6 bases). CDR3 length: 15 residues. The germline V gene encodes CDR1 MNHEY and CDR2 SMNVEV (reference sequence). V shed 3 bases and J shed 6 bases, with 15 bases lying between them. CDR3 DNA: TGTGCCAGCAGTTTCCGGACAGTGGGGAGCAATGAGCAGTTCTTC. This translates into CASSFRTVGSNEQFF.

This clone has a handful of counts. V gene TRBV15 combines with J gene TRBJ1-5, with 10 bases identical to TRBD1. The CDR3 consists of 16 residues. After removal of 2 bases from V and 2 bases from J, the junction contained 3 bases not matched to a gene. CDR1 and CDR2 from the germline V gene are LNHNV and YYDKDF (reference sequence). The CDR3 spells CATSRLGTGGNQPQHF. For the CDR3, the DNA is TGTGCCACCAGCAGACTTGGGACAGGGGGCAATCAGCCCCAGCATTTT.

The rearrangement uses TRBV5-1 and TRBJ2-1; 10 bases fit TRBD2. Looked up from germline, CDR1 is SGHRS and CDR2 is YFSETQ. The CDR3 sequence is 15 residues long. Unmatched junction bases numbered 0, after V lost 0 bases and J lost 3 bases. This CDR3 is CASSLGLAGYNEQFF. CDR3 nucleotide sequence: TGCGCCAGCAGCTTGGGACTAGCGGGCTACAATGAGCAGTTCTTC.

The CDR3 here is CSRRSRNYGYTF. The CDR3 bases are TGCAGCCGACGGAGCCGTAACTATGGCTACACCTTC. This rearrangement joins TRBV29-1 to TRBJ1-2; no clear D. Germline lookup yields CDR1 SQVTM and CDR2 ANQGSEA. CDR3 length: 12 amino acids. Deletions cut 8 bases from V and 1 base from J, with 11 bases between.

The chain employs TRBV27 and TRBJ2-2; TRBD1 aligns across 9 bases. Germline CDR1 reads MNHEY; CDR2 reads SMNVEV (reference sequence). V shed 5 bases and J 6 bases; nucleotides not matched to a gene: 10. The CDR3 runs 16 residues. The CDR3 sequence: CASSLGQGRKAGELFF. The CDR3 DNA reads TGTGCCAGCAGTCTGGGACAGGGTAGGAAAGCCGGGGAGCTGTTTTTT.

CDR3 loop: CAWSALAGGPYNEQFF. CDR3 sequence (DNA): TGTGCCTGGAGTGCCCTAGCGGGGGGGCCCTACAATGAGCAGTTCTTC. The rearrangement links TRBV30 to TRBJ2-1, with TRBD2 identical over 12 bases. The CDR3 is made up of 16 amino acids. From germline, CDR1 is GTSNPN and CDR2 SVGIG (reference sequence). With V trimmed by 1 base and J by 2 bases, 3 bases remained unmatched.

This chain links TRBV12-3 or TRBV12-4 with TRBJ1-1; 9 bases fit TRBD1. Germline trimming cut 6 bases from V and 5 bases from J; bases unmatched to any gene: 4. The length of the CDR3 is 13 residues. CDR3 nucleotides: TGTGCCAGCAGCCAGACAGGGGGTACTGAAGCTTTCTTT. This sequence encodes CASSQTGGTEAFF.